This T cell receptor (beta chain) came from a study of monozygotic twins with inflammatory bowel disease. TCRdb reanalyzed the 5' RACE reads and collapses them to one entry per CDR3 protein, without DNA. The sample holds around 150,000 distinct CDR3 sequences. The CDR3 sequence is 13 residues long. CDR1 is LNHDA, CDR2 SQIVND, per germline (reference sequence). What was sequenced was blood. The TCR originated in a human donor with ulcerative colitis or Crohn's disease, or a healthy co-twin of an affected twin (not recorded which). V usage is TRBV19 and J usage is TRBJ1-4. CDR3 in amino acids: CASSIQVNEKLFF.